This T cell receptor (beta chain) is from a study of spatial heterogeneity in lung cancer (dated by TCRdb to the late 2010s). For the wider study: More beta-chain than alpha-chain transcripts were consistently detected, likely reflecting higher beta-chain transcript abundance. TCR repertoire features were related to nonsynonymous mutation counts determined by whole-exome sequencing of tumor tissue. The study quantitatively compared TCR alpha and beta repertoires across multiple tumor regions, matched nontumor lung and blood in non-small cell lung cancer. At surgery, both alpha and beta chains were TCR-sequenced in 200 to 250 tumor regions, approximately 64 matched nontumor lung samples and around 50 PBMC samples. In the raw uncorrected reads, each unique combination of TCR and UMI appeared more than ten times on average. Paper-wide results and their limitations: Additional single-cell paired TCR alpha and beta sequencing was considered necessary to confirm, at a functional level, the hypothesis that regional TCRs recognize regional mutations. Ubiquitous expanded tumor TCRs were detected in blood more often at tumor resection than at routine follow-up.

The receptor library was made with 5' RACE. This sample was sequenced with a NextSeq 500. The TCR library protocol attached a unique molecular identifier to each TCR cDNA molecule to allow correction of PCR and sequencing errors. The paper's data handling went like this. TCR identification, UMI-based error correction and CDR3 extraction were performed with Decombinator tools. TCRs above a frequency of 2 per 1,000, corresponding to the top 1% of the tumor frequency distribution, were defined as expanded. Renyi diversity was computed with the R vegan package after each repertoire had been subsampled 100 times to 5,000 TCRs. CDR3 similarity networks were built from amino acid triplet string-kernel similarity, with CDR3s being connected when pairwise similarity was above 0.82. Using fastp trimming at Q25 and MiXCR clonotype assembly, TCRdb reanalyzed the public sequencing data and kept in-frame beta chains. Rows merge per CDR3 protein into single entries with the most common DNA and genes. The V and J calls were not made by the authors but by TCRdb's processing. The sample records around 92,000 distinct CDR3 sequences, 12% of which are singletons. The ten largest make up just over 40% of the sample.

Explained via the paper, the time point label denotes: sample taken at primary tumor resection. Samples were obtained from approximately 76 patients with early-stage, untreated non-small cell lung cancer from the lung TRACERx cohort. TCR sequencing used whole RNA extracted from tumor and nontumor lung tissue, or from cryopreserved PBMC samples, without cell sorting. Only patients with enough RNA available from two or more tumor regions were chosen for TCR sequencing. Per the germline V gene, MNHEY is the CDR1 and SVGAGI is the CDR2. Trimming takes 3 bases from V and 7 bases from J, and the germline ends sit 18 bases apart. The CDR3 holds 15 amino acids from the cysteine to the phenylalanine. The read is trimmed to its CDR3 DNA, 45 bases read in frame from base 1. This clonotype was found a few times. Its antigen has not been determined. No clone much larger than this one lies a single base away; base qualities are absent.

The receptor was isolated from a male donor with early-stage non-small cell lung cancer. The sequence joins TRBV6-5 to TRBJ2-5; the D region possibly corresponds to TRBD1 (6 bases align). Sequencing used PBMCs, obtained at surgery. The CDR3 corresponds to CASSYLGQSLGTQYF. The sequenced DNA: TGTGCCAGCAGTTATCTCGGACAGTCCCTCGGGACCCAGTACTTC.